These 20 T cell receptor beta chains originate from one sample sequenced in a study of T cells in Graves' hyperthyroidism and ophthalmopathy. TCR beta CDR3 region amplification was performed from RNA transcripts. HTBI primers were the set used in a first-round RT-PCR of the TCR CDR3. TCRdb analysed the multiplex PCR reads with MiXCR anew, one entry per CDR3 protein. The sample includes around 690,000 distinct CDR3 sequences, more than 20% of them seen just once. Specimen: blood. These receptors all stem from a man under 40 with Graves' ophthalmopathy.

A few counts support this clonotype. The CDR3 sequence is CASSARGSTSTDTQYF. CDR3 DNA: TGTGCCAGCAGTGCCAGGGGATCTACCAGCACAGATACGCAGTATTTT. The chain uses TRBV28 and TRBJ2-3; D is possibly TRBD1 (6 bases). There are 16 residues in the CDR3. CDR1 is MDHEN and CDR2 is SYDVKM in the germline V gene. The V end lost 5 bases, the J end lost 0 bases, and 15 bases lay between the germline ends.

The CDR3 region is CASRELASGNNEQFF. Here the CDR3 DNA reads TGTGCCAGCCGAGAGTTGGCTAGCGGGAACAATGAGCAGTTCTTC. The genes are TRBV2 and TRBJ2-1; TRBD2 aligns across 9 bases. The CDR3 is 15 residues long. CDR1 and CDR2 (germline): SNHLY, FYNNEI. V was clipped by 8 bases and J by 5 bases; unmatched bases: 10.

This clonotype came up a few times. V gene TRBV10-3 combines with J gene TRBJ1-2; the D gene is possibly TRBD1 (5 bases). V lost 4 bases to trimming and J lost 6 bases, with 21 bases between them. CDR1 is ENHRY and CDR2 is SYGVKD in the germline V gene. The CDR3 contains 16 residues. DNA for the CDR3: TGTGCCATCAGTGCATCCGCCCCGGGGACGGAGAATGGCTACACCTTC. Amino acids: CAISASAPGTENGYTF.

This chain connects TRBV6-5 to TRBJ2-7; D possibly matches TRBD1 or TRBD2 (6 bases each). Germline CDR1 is MNHEY and CDR2 is SVGAGI. This CDR3 has 16 amino acids. With 2 bases removed from V and 7 bases from J, the gap between germline ends came to 21 bases. CDR3 region: CASSYPRLGGRGEQYF. The CDR3 region has the DNA TGTGCCAGCAGTTACCCACGCCTGGGGGGTAGGGGGGAGCAGTACTTC.

A few counts support this clonotype. DNA of the CDR3: TGCAGTGCCACCGGGGGCCTGGGACTTCGCTCCTACGAGCAGTACTTC. Translation gives CSATGGLGLRSYEQYF. The chain carries TRBV20-1 and TRBJ2-7; the D call may be TRBD1 or TRBD2 (6 bases each). In germline, CDR1 is DFQATT, CDR2 SNEGSKA (reference sequence). The germline V and J ends were trimmed by 6 bases and 0 bases, with 21 bases remaining between them. This CDR3 contains 16 residues.

The V call is TRBV4-1, the J call TRBJ2-4; perhaps TRBD2 as D (6 bases). CDR1 is MGHRA, CDR2 YSYEKL, per germline. Between the trimmed V and J ends, which lost 0 bases and 3 bases, there was a span of 15 bases. The CDR3 extends over 17 amino acids. CDR3 sequence reads: CASSQESLLAIKNIQYF. The CDR3 DNA is TGCGCCAGCAGCCAAGAGTCGCTTCTAGCGATCAAAAACATTCAGTACTTC.

This clonotype was observed at least ten times. V and J are TRBV11-1 and TRBJ2-1, with D uncertain. V lost 8 bases to trimming and J lost 4 bases, with 18 bases between them. Germline lookup yields CDR1 SGHAT and CDR2 FQDESV (reference sequence). This CDR3 has 15 amino acids. The CDR3 DNA sequence: TGTGCCAGCGCCCCTGGGGTCCTTTCATACAATGAGCAGTTCTTC. This gives the protein CASAPGVLSYNEQFF.

This clonotype has a single count. The chain uses TRBV3-1 and TRBJ2-2; 7 nucleotides line up with TRBD2. Germline values: CDR1 LGHDT, CDR2 YNNKEL (reference sequence). V shed 8 bases, J shed 4 bases, and the junction held 10 bases outside the gene matches. The CDR3 has 15 amino acids. This CDR3 reads CASSREGGRTGELFF. CDR3 coding DNA: TGTGCCAGCTCGAGGGAGGGAGGCCGCACCGGGGAGCTGTTTTTT.

This clonotype was recorded once. The chain uses TRBV10-3 and TRBJ2-3; the D gene could be TRBD1 or TRBD2 (5 bases each). Deletions cut 10 bases from V and 2 bases from J, with 10 bases between. Germline V gene data show CDR1 as ENHRY and CDR2 as SYGVKD. The CDR3 totals 12 residues. This chain's CDR3 is CATGTATDTQYF. CDR3 nucleotide sequence: TGTGCCACTGGGACCGCCACAGATACGCAGTATTTT.

This clonotype was found a few times. The genes are TRBV27 and TRBJ1-1; tentative D call: TRBD1 (6 bases). CDR3 length: 19 residues. The germline V and J ends were trimmed by 6 bases and 0 bases, with 26 bases remaining between them. Germline CDR1 is MNHEY and CDR2 is SMNVEV (reference sequence). DNA for the CDR3: TGTGCCAGCAGGCCGAAAACAGGGATCATCCCTCCCGTGAACACTGAAGCTTTCTTT. Its protein product is CASRPKTGIIPPVNTEAFF.

This clonotype was seen at least ten times. V is TRBV11-2 and J is TRBJ2-7, with TRBD2 identical over 8 bases. J was trimmed by 3 bases and V by 5 bases; bases with no gene match: 9. Germline V gene sequence: CDR1 SGHAT, CDR2 FQNNGV. The CDR3 length is 15 residues. DNA of the CDR3: TGTGCCAGCAGCGGAACAGCGGGAGCCTACTACGAGCAGTACTTC. Amino acids: CASSGTAGAYYEQYF.

This clonotype has at least ten counts. V is TRBV20-1 and J is TRBJ2-7, with TRBD2 matching over 12 bases. Germline V gene lookup returns CDR1 DFQATT and CDR2 SNEGSKA (reference sequence). The V gene end was trimmed by 3 bases and the J gene end by 7 bases; junction bases not matched to a gene: 7. This CDR3 has 14 residues. In DNA form, the CDR3 reads TGCAGTGCTAGCCGTTCCGGGACTAGCGGGGAGCAGTACTTC. It specifies CSASRSGTSGEQYF.

This clonotype occurred many times. J is TRBJ2-7 and V is TRBV28; D perhaps matches TRBD1 (6 bases). The CDR3 runs to 15 residues. The ends were cut back, 6 bases at V and 3 bases at J, with 18 bases in the middle. Per germline, CDR1 MDHEN and CDR2 SYDVKM. The CDR3 DNA sequence: TGTGCCAGCAGATACAGGGCGACACCCCTCTACGAGCAGTACTTC. This encodes CASRYRATPLYEQYF.

This clonotype was detected only a few times. The chain couples TRBV28 to TRBJ2-3; D remains unclear. The CDR3 covers 15 residues. CDR1 and CDR2 (germline): MDHEN, SYDVKM. V was pared by 0 bases and J by 2 bases, with 9 bases between. CDR3 coding DNA: TGTGCCAGCAGTTTATGGTCGGGTTACACAGATACGCAGTATTTT. It translates to CASSLWSGYTDTQYF.

This clonotype showed up many times. The rearrangement links TRBV3-1 to TRBJ2-7, with 14 bases fitting TRBD2. The length of the CDR3 is 16 residues. J lost 7 bases, V lost 1 base, and 6 bases had no gene match. Per the germline V gene, CDR1 is LGHDT and CDR2 is YNNKEL (reference sequence). The CDR3 DNA sequence: TGTGCCAGCAGCCAAGCCGGGACTAGCGGGAGTAGTGAGCAGTACTTC. It is translated as CASSQAGTSGSSEQYF.

The sample holds a few counts of this clonotype. The V call is TRBV11-1, the J call TRBJ2-4; the D gene is possibly TRBD1 (6 bases). This CDR3 region has 18 residues. Trimming stripped 5 bases from V and 0 bases from J, with 20 bases between. From germline, CDR1 is SGHAT and CDR2 FQDESV (reference sequence). The CDR3 spells CASSKDPGQPLAKNIQYF. The CDR3 bases are TGTGCCAGCAGCAAGGATCCGGGACAACCCTTAGCCAAAAACATTCAGTACTTC.

V gene TRBV7-9 combines with J gene TRBJ1-4; the D gene is possibly TRBD1 (5 bases). Looked up from germline, CDR1 is SEHNR and CDR2 is FQNEAQ (reference sequence). This CDR3 contains 15 residues. V shed 5 bases and J shed 4 bases, with 14 bases lying between them. This chain's CDR3 is CASSPGGRINEKLFF. The CDR3 DNA reads TGTGCCAGCAGCCCGGGGGGACGGATTAATGAAAAACTGTTTTTT. The full variable domain, in which reference TRBV7-9 and TRBJ1-4 provide the parts outside the CDR3, is DTGVSQNPRHKITKRGQNVTFRCDPISEHNRLYWYRQTLGQGPEFLTYFQNEAQLEKSRLLSDRFSAERPKGSFSTLEIQRTEQGDSAMYLCASSPGGRINEKLFFGSGTQLSVL.

This clonotype was observed a handful of times. CDR3 DNA: TGTGCCAGCAATCAACTAGCGGGGACGAACACCGGGGAGCTGTTTTTT. This translates into CASNQLAGTNTGELFF. The chain employs TRBV6-1 and TRBJ2-2; TRBD2 agrees at 10 bases. The CDR3 has 16 residues. Germline V gives CDR1 MNHNS, CDR2 SASEGT. V was clipped by 7 bases and J by 0 bases; unmatched bases: 5.

V and J are TRBV9 and TRBJ1-1; a possible D gene is TRBD1 (6 bases). The CDR3 has 13 amino acids. Trimming took 3 bases from V and 5 from J, leaving 11 bases between them. The germline V gene has CDR1 SGDLS and CDR2 YYNGEE. The CDR3 coding sequence is TGTGCCAGCAGCGGGACAGAGGGGACTGAAGCTTTCTTT. This sequence encodes CASSGTEGTEAFF.

At least ten counts were recorded for this clonotype. The chain links TRBV2 to TRBJ2-3; possibly TRBD2 for D (6 bases). Between the trimmed V and J ends, which lost 6 bases and 0 bases, there was a span of 16 bases. CDR1 is SNHLY and CDR2 is FYNNEI in the germline V gene. The CDR3 runs to 16 residues. CDR3 residues: CASSSWGETSTDTQYF. The CDR3 bases are TGTGCCAGCAGCTCCTGGGGGGAAACTAGCACAGATACGCAGTATTTT.